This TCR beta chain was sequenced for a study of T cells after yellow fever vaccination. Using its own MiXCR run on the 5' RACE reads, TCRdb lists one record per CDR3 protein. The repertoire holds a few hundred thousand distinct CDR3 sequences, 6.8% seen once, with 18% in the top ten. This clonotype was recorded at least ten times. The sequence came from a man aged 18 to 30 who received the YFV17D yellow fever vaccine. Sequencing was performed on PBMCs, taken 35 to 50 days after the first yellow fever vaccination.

CDR3 nucleotides: TGCGCCAGCAGCTTGGGGGCGAAACTGATGAACACTGAAGCTTTCTTT. This sequence encodes CASSLGAKLMNTEAFF. The rearrangement links TRBV5-1 to TRBJ1-1; D remains unclear. Germline-derived CDR1 and CDR2 are SGHRS and YFSETQ. V was trimmed by 0 bases and J by 0 bases, leaving 12 bases between them. The CDR3 sequence is 16 residues long.